This note documents a single T cell receptor beta chain sequence. Sequencing used immunoSEQ multiplex PCR; TCRdb keeps in-frame clones, though not all of them. The sample holds under 300,000 clones, roughly 84% seen once. The data were taken from a study of blood T cell repertoires in COVID-19. Study as a whole: Samples representing acute and convalescent COVID-19 were sourced from the United States, Italy and Spain.

Trimming at V came to 5 bases and at J to 2 bases, leaving 7 bases not matched to a gene. CDR1 is SGHDN and CDR2 is FVKESK in the germline V gene. This CDR3 region has 15 residues. This receptor was obtained from a man in his forties who had recovered from COVID-19. Sequenced input: peripheral blood. V gene TRBV14 combines with J gene TRBJ2-5, with 8 bases identical to TRBD2. CDR3 in DNA: TGTGCCAGCAGCACGGCTAGCGGGCCTCAAGAGACCCAGTACTTC. This encodes CASSTASGPQETQYF.